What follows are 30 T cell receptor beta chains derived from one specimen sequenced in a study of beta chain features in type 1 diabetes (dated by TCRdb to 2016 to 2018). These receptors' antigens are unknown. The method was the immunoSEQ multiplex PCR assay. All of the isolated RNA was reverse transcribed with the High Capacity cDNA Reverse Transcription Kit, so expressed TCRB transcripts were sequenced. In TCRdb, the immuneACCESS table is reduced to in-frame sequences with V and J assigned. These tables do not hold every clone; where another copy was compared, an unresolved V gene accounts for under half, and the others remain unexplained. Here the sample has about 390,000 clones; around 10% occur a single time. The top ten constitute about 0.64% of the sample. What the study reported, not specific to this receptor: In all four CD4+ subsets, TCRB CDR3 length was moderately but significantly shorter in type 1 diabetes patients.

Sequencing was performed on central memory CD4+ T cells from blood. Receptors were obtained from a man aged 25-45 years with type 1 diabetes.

CDR3 in DNA: TGTGCCAGCAGTGTACAGGGTGCAGATACGCAGTATTTT. Its translation is CASSVQGADTQYF. V and J are TRBV28 and TRBJ2-3, with TRBD1 as a possible D gene (6 bases). CDR1 MDHEN and CDR2 SYDVKM come from the germline V gene. V dropped 5 bases and J dropped 4 bases, with 10 bases sitting between them. CDR3 length equals 13 residues.

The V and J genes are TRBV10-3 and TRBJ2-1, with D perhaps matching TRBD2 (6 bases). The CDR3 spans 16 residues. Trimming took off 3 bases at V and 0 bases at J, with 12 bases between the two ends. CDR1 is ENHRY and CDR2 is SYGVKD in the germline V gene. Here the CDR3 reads CAISDFGGLSYNEQFF. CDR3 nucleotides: TGTGCCATCAGTGACTTCGGGGGACTCTCCTACAATGAGCAGTTCTTC.

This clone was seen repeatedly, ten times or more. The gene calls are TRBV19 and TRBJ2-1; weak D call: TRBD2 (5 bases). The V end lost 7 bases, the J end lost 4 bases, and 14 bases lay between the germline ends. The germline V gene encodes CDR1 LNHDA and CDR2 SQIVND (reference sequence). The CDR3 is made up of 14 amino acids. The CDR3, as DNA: TGTGCCAGTACCGAACTAGGGTTATACAATGAGCAGTTCTTC. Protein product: CASTELGLYNEQFF. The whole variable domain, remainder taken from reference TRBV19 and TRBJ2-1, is DGGITQSPKYLFRKEGQNVTLSCEQNLNHDAMYWYRQDPGQGLRLIYYSQIVNDFQKGDIAEGYSVSREKKESFPLTVTSAQKNPTAFYLCASTELGLYNEQFFGPGTRLTVL.

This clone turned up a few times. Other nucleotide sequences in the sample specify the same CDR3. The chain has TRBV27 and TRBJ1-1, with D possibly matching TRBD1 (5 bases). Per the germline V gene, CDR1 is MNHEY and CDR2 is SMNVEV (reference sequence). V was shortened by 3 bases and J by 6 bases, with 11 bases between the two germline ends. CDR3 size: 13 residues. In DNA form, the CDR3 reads TGTGCCAGCAGTTTCCCCGGGGCCCCTGAAGCTTTCTTT. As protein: CASSFPGAPEAFF.

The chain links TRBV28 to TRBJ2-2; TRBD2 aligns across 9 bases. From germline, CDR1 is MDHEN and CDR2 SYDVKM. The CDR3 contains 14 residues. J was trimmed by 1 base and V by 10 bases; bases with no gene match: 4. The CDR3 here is CAIGTSMNTGELFF. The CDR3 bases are TGTGCCATCGGGACTAGCATGAACACCGGGGAGCTGTTTTTT. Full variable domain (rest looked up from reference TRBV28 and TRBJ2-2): DVKVTQSSRYLVKRTGEKVFLECVQDMDHENMFWYRQDPGLGLRLIYFSYDVKMKEKGDIPEGYSVSREKKERFSLILESASTNQTSMYLCAIGTSMNTGELFFGEGSRLTVL.

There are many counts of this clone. The CDR3 loop reads CATWGASGNGEQYF. The CDR3 nucleotides read TGTGCCACTTGGGGAGCTAGCGGGAATGGCGAGCAGTACTTC. The chain uses TRBV28 and TRBJ2-7, with 9 nucleotides matching TRBD2. Germline values: CDR1 MDHEN, CDR2 SYDVKM. The CDR3 is 14 amino acids. With 10 bases clipped from V and 6 bases from J, the junction kept 13 bases outside the gene matches.

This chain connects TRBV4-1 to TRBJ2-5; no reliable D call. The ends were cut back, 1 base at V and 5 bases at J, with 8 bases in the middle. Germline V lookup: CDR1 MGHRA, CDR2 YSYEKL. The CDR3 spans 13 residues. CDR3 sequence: CASSQAPAETQYF. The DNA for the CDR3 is TGCGCCAGCAGCCAAGCGCCCGCGGAGACCCAGTACTTC.

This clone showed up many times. CDR3 DNA sequence: TGTGCCAGCAGCCCCGAGGGACGGCTCACTGAAGCTTTCTTT. Translation gives CASSPEGRLTEAFF. V is TRBV5-4 and J is TRBJ1-1, with D perhaps TRBD1 (5 bases). The CDR3 totals 14 residues. CDR1 is SGHNT and CDR2 is YYREEE in the germline V gene (reference sequence). V lost 4 bases and J 4 bases, leaving 14 bases between the germline ends.

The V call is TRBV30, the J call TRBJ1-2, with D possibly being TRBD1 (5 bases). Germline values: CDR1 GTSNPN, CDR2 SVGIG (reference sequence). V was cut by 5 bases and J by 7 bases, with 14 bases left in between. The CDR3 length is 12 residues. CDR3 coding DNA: TGTGCCTGGTCTTCGGGGGTAGGTGGCTACACCTTC. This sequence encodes CAWSSGVGGYTF.

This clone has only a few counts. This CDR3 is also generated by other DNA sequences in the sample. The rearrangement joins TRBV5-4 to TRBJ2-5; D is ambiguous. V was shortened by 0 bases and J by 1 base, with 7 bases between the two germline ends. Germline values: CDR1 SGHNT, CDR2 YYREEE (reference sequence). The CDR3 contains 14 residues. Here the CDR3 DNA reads TGTGCCAGCAGCTTGGCACAGACCCAAGAGACCCAGTACTTC. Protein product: CASSLAQTQETQYF.

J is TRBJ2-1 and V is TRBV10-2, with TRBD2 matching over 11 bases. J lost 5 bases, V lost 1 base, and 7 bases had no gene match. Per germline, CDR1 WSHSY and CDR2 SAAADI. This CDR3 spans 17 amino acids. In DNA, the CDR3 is TGCGCCAGCAGTGAGTTACCCGGGACTAGCGGAAACAATGAGCAGTTCTTC. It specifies CASSELPGTSGNNEQFF.

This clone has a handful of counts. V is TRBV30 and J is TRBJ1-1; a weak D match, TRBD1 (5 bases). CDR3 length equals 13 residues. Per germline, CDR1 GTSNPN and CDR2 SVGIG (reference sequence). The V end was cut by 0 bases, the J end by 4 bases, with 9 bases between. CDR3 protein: CAWSVGATTEAFF. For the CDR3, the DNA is TGTGCCTGGAGTGTAGGGGCAACCACTGAAGCTTTCTTT.

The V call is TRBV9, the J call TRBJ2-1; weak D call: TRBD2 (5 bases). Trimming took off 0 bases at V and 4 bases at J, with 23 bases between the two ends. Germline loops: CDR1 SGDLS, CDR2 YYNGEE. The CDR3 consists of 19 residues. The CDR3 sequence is CASSVESSPPVMSYNEQFF. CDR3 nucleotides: TGTGCCAGCAGCGTAGAGTCTAGCCCTCCCGTAATGTCATACAATGAGCAGTTCTTC.

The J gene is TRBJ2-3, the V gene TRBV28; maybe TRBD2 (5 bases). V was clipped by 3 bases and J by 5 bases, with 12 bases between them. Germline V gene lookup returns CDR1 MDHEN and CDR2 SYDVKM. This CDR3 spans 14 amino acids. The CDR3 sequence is CASSFGVRGDTQYF. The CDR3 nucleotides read TGTGCCAGCAGTTTCGGGGTTCGGGGAGATACGCAGTATTTT.

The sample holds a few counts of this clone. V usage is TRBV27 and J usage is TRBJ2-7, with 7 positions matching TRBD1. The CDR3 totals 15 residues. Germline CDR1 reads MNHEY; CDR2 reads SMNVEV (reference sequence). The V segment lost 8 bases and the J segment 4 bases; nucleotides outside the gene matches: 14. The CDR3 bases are TGTGCCAGCGCTAGGACAGGAATTAACTATTACGAGCAGTACTTC. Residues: CASARTGINYYEQYF.

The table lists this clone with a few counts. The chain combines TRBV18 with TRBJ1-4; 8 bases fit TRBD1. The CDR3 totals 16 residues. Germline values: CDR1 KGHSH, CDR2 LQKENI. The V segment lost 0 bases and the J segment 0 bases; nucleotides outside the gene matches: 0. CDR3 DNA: TGTGCCAGCTCACCACCGGACAGGGCAACTAATGAAAAACTGTTTTTT. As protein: CASSPPDRATNEKLFF. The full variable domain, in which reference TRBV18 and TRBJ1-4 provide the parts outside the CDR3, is NAGVMQNPRHLVRRRGQEARLRCSPMKGHSHVYWYRQLPEEGLKFMVYLQKENIIDESGMPKERFSAEFPKEGPSILRIQQVVRGDSAAYFCASSPPDRATNEKLFFGSGTQLSVL.

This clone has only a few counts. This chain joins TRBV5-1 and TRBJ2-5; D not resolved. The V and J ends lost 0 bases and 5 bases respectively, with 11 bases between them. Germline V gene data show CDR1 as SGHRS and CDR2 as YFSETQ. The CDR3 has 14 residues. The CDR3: CASSLDSSSETQYF. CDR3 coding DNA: TGCGCCAGCAGCTTGGATAGTAGCTCCGAGACCCAGTACTTC.

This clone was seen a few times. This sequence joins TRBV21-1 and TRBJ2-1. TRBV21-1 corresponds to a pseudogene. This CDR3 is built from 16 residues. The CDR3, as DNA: TGTGCCAGCAGCAAAGCTCGGCTGTCTTTGGACAATGAGCAGTTCTTC. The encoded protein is CASSKARLSLDNEQFF.

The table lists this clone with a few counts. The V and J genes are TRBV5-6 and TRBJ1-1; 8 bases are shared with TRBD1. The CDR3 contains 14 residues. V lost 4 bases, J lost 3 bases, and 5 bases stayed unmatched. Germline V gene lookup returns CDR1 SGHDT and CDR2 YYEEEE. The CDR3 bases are TGTGCCAGCAGCCAGACAGGGGCTGACACTGAAGCTTTCTTT. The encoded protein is CASSQTGADTEAFF.

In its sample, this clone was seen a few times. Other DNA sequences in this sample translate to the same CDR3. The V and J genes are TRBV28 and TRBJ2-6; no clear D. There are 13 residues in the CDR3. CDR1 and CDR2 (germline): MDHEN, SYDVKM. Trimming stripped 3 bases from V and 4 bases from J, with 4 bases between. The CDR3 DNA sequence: TGTGCCAGCAGTTTGGAGGGGGCCAACGTCCTGACTTTC. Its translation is CASSLEGANVLTF.

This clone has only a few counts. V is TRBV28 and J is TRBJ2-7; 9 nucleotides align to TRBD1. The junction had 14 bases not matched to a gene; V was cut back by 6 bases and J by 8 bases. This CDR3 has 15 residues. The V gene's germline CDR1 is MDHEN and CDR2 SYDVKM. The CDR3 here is CASRPPGQGRLKQYF. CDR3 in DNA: TGTGCCAGCAGACCTCCGGGACAGGGCCGCCTTAAGCAGTACTTC.

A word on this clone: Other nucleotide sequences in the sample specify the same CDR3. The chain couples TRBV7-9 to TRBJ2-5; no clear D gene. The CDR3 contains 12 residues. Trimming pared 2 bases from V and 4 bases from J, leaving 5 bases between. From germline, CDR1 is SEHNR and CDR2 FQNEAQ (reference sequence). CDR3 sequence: CASSLLRETQYF. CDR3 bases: TGTGCCAGCAGCTTATTGCGAGAGACCCAGTACTTC. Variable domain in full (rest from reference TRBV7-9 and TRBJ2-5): DTGVSQNPRHKITKRGQNVTFRCDPISEHNRLYWYRQTLGQGPEFLTYFQNEAQLEKSRLLSDRFSAERPKGSFSTLEIQRTEQGDSAMYLCASSLLRETQYFGPGTRLLVL.

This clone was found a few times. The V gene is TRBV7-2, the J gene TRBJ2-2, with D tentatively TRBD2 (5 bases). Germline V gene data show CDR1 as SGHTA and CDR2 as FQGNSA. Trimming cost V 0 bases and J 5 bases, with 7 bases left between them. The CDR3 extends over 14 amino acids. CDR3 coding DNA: TGTGCCAGCAGCTTAGCCCGGGGAACCGGGGAGCTGTTTTTT. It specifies CASSLARGTGELFF.

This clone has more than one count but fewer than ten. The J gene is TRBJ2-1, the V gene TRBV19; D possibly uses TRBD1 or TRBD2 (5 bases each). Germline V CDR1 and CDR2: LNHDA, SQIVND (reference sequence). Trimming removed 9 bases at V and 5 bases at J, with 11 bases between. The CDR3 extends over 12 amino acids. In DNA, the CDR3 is TGTGCCAGCAGAGGGGCCAACAATGAGCAGTTCTTC. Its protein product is CASRGANNEQFF. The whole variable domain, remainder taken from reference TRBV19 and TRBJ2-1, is DGGITQSPKYLFRKEGQNVTLSCEQNLNHDAMYWYRQDPGQGLRLIYYSQIVNDFQKGDIAEGYSVSREKKESFPLTVTSAQKNPTAFYLCASRGANNEQFFGPGTRLTVL.

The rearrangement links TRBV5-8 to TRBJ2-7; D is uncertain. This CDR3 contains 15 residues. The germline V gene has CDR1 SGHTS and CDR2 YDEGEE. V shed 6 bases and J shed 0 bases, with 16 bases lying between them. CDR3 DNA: TGTGCCAGCATCAATCCTGGAACGGGCTCCTACGAGCAGTACTTC. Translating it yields CASINPGTGSYEQYF. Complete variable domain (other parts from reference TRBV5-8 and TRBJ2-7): EAGVTQSPTHLIKTRGQQATLRCSPISGHTSVYWYQQALGLGLQFLLWYDEGEERNRGNFPPRFSGRQFPNYSSELNVNALELEDSALYLCASINPGTGSYEQYFGPGTRLTVT.

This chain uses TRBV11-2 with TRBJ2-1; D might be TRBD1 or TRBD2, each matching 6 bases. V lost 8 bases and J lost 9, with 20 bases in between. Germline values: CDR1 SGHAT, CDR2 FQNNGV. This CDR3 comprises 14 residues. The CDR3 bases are TGTGCCAGCGCCCCATACAGGGAGGTGGGTGAGCAGTTCTTC. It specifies CASAPYREVGEQFF.

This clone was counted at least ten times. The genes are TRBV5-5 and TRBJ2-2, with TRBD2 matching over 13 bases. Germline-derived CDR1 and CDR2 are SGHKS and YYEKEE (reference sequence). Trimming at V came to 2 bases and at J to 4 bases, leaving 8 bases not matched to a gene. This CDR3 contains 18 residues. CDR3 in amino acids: CASSLQLAGGSTTGELFF. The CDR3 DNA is TGTGCCAGCAGCTTACAACTAGCGGGAGGGTCTACCACCGGGGAGCTGTTTTTT.

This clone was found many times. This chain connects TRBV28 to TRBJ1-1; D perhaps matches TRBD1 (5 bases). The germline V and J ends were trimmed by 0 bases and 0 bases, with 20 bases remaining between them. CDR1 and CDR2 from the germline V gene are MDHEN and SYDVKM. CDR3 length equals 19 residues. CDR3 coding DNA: TGTGCCAGCAGTTTATGGGTGTTTCGGGCTCGGGGGATGAACACTGAAGCTTTCTTT. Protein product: CASSLWVFRARGMNTEAFF.

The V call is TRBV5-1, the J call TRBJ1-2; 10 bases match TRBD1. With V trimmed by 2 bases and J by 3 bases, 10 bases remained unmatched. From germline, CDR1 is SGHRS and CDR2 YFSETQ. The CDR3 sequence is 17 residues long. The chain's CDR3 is CASSFYGTGAEDYGYTF. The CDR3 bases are TGCGCCAGCAGCTTCTACGGGACAGGGGCGGAGGACTATGGCTACACCTTC.

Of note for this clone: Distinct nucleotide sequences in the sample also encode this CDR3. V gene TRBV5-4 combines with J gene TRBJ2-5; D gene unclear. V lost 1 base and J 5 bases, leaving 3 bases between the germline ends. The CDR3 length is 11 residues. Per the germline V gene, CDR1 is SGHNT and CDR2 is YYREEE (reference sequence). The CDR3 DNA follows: TGTGCCAGCAGCTTGAGGGAGACCCAGTACTTC. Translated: CASSLRETQYF.